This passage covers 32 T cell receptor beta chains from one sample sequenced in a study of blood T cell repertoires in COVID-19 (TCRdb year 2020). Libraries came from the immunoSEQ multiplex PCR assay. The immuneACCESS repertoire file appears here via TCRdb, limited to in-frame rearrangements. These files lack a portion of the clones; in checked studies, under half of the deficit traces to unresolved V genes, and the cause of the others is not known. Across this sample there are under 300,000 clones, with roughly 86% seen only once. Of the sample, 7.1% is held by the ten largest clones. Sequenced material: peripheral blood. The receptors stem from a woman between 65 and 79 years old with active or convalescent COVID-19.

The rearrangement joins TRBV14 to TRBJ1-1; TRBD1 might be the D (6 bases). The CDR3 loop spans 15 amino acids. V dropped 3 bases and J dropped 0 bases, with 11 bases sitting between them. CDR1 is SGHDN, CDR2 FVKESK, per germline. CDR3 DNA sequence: TGTGCCAGCAGCCAGGCCGGGACACTGAACACTGAAGCTTTCTTT. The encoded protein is CASSQAGTLNTEAFF.

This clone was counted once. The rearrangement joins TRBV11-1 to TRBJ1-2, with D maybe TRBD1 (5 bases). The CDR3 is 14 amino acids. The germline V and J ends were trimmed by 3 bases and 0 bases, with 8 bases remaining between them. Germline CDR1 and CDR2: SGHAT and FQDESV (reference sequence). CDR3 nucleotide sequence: TGTGCCAGCAGCTTCAGGGATCCTAACTATGGCTACACCTTC. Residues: CASSFRDPNYGYTF.

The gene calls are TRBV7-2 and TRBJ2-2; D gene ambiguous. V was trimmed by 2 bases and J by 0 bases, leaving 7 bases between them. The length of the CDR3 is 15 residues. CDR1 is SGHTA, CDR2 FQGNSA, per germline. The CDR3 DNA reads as TGTGCCAGCAGCTTACGTAGTACGAACACCGGGGAGCTGTTTTTT. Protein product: CASSLRSTNTGELFF.

CDR3 in amino acids: CASSSGSNEQFF. CDR3 in DNA: TGTGCCAGCAGCTCAGGTTCTAATGAGCAGTTCTTC. The rearrangement uses TRBV7-7 and TRBJ2-1; D unresolved. CDR3 length: 12 residues. The germline V gene encodes CDR1 SSHAT and CDR2 FNYEAQ (reference sequence). Trimming shortened V by 4 bases and J by 7 bases, and 8 bases separated the two germline ends.

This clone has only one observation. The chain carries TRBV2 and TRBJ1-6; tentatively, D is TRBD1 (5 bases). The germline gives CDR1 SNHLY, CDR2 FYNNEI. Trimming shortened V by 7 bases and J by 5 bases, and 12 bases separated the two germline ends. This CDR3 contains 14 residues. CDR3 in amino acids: CASIQRGDNSPLHF. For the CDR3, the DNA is TGTGCCAGCATTCAGCGGGGGGATAATTCACCCCTCCACTTT.

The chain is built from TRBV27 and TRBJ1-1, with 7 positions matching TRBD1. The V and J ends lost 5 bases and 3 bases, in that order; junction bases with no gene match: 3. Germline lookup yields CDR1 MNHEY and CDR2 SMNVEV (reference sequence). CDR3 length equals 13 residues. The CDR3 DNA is TGTGCCAGCAGTCAGGGGGTGCACACTGAAGCTTTCTTT. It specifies CASSQGVHTEAFF.

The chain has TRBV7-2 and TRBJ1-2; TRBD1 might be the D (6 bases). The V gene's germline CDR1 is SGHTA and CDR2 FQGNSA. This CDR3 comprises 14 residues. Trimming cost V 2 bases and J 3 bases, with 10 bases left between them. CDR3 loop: CASSLSGGDYGYTF. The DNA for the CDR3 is TGTGCCAGCAGCTTAAGTGGGGGCGACTATGGCTACACCTTC.

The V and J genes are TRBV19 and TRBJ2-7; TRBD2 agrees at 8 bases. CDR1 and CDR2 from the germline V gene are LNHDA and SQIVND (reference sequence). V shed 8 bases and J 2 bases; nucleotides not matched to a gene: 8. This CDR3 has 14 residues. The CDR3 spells CASARGGPPYEQYF. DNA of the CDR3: TGTGCCAGTGCCCGGGGGGGACCCCCCTACGAGCAGTACTTC.

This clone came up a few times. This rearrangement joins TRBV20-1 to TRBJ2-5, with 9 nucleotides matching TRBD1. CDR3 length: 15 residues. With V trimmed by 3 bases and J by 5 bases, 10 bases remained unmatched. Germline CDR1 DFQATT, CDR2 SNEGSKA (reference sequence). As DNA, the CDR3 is TGCAGTGCTAGTCGTGGACAGGGGTATGGGGAGACCCAGTACTTC. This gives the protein CSASRGQGYGETQYF.

CDR3 coding DNA: TGTGCCAGCAGCCCCCGGACAGGGGGGAACACTGAAGCTTTCTTT. Translating it yields CASSPRTGGNTEAFF. The chain joins TRBV11-2 to TRBJ1-1; 10 bases map to TRBD1. Looked up from germline, CDR1 is SGHAT and CDR2 is FQNNGV. The CDR3 consists of 15 residues. J lost 1 base, V lost 5 bases, and 4 bases had no gene match.

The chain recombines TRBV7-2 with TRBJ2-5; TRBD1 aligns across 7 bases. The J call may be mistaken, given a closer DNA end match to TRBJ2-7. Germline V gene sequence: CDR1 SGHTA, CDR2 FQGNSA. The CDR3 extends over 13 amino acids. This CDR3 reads CASSGGQWIEQYF. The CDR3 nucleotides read TGTGCCAGCAGCGGGGGACAGTGGATCGAGCAGTACTTC.

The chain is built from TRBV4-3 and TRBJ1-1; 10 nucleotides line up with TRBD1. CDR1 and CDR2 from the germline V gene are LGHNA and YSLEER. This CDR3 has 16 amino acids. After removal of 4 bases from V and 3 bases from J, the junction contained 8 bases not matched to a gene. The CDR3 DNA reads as TGCGCCAGCAGCCCGACGACAGGGGGCGCCGACACTGAAGCTTTCTTT. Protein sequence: CASSPTTGGADTEAFF.

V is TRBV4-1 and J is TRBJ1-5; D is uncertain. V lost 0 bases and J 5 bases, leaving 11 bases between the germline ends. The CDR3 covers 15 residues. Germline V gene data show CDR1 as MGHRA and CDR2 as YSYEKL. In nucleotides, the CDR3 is TGCGCCAGCAGCCAAGATTTGGTGAGTTATCAGCCCCAGCATTTT. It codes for CASSQDLVSYQPQHF.

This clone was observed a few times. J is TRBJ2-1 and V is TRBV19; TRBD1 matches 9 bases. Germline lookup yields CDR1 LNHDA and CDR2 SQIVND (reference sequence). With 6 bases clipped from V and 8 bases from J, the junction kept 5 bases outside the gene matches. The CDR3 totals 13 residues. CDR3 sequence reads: CASRQQGAYEQFF. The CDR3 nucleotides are TGTGCCAGTAGGCAACAGGGGGCCTATGAGCAGTTCTTC.

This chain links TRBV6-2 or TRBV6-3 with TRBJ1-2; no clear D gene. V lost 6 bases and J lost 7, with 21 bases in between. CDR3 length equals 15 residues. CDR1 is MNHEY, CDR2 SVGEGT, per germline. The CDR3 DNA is TGTGCCAGCAGCCTAGAGGACGGGAGGGCCGGTGGCTACACCTTC. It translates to CASSLEDGRAGGYTF.

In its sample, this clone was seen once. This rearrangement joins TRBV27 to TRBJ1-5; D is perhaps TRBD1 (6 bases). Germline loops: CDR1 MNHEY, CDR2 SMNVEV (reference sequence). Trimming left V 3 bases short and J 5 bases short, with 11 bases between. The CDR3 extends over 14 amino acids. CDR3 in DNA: TGTGCCAGCAGTTTGGGACACCTTTATCAGCCCCAGCATTTT. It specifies CASSLGHLYQPQHF.

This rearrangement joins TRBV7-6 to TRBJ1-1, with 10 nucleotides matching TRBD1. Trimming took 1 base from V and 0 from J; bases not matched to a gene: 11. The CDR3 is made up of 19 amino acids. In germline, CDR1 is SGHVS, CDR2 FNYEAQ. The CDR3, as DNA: TGTGCCAGCAGCTTAGTGGGGACAGGGGTCCCGTCTATGAACACTGAAGCTTTCTTT. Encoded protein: CASSLVGTGVPSMNTEAFF.

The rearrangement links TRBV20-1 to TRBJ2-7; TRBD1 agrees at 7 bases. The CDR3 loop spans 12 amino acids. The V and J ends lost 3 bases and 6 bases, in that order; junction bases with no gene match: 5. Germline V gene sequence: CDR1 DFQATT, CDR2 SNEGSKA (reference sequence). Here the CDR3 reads CSASGRGFEQYF. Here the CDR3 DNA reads TGCAGTGCTAGTGGCAGGGGGTTCGAGCAGTACTTC.

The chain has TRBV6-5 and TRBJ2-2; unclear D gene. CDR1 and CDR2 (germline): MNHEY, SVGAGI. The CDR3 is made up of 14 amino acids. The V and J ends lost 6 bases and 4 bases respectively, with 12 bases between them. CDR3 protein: CASSPIVGTGELFF. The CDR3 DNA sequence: TGTGCCAGCAGCCCCATAGTTGGCACCGGGGAGCTGTTTTTT.

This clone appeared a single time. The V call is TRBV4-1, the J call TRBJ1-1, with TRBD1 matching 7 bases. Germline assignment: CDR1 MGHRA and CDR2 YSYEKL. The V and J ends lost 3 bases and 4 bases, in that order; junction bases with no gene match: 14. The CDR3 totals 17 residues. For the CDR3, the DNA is TGCGCCAGCAGCCACAACTCCGGGACAGAGAAATCCACTGAAGCTTTCTTT. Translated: CASSHNSGTEKSTEAFF.

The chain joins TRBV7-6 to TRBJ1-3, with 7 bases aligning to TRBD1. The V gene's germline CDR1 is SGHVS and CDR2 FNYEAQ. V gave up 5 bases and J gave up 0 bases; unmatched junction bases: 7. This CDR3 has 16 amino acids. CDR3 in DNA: TGTGCCAGCAGCCAGCGGACAGGAAGCTCTGGAAACACCATATATTTT. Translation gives CASSQRTGSSGNTIYF.

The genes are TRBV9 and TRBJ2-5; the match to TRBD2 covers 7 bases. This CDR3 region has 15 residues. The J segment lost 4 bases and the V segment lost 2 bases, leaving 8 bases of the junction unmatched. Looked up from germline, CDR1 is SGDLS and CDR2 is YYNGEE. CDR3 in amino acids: CASSVGTGLIETQYF. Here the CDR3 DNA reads TGTGCCAGCAGCGTGGGTACGGGACTAATAGAGACCCAGTACTTC.

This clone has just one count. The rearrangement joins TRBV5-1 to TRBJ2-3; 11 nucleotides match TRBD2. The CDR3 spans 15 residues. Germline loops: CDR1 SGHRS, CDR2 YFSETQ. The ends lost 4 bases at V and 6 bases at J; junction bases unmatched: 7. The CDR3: CASSVGGLAVDTQYF. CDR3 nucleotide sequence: TGCGCCAGCAGCGTCGGGGGACTAGCGGTTGATACGCAGTATTTT.

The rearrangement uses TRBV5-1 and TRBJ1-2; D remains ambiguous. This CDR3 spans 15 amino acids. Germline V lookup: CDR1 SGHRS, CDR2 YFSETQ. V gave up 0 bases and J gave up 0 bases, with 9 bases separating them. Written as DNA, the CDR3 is TGCGCCAGCAGCTTGGGTCAGGCCGCTAACTATGGCTACACCTTC. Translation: CASSLGQAANYGYTF.

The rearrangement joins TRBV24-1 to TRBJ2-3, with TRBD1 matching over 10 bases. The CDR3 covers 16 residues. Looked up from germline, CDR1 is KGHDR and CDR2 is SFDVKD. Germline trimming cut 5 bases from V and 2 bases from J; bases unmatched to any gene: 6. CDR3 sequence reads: CATSVPGQGITDTQYF. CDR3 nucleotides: TGTGCCACCAGTGTCCCGGGACAGGGGATCACAGATACGCAGTATTTT.

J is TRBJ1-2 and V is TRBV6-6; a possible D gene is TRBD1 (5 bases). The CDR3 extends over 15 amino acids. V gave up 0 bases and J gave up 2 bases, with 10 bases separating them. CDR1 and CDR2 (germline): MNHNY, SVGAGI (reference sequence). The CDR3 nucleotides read TGTGCCAGCAGTTACTCTCCCGGACACAACTATGGCTACACCTTC. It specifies CASSYSPGHNYGYTF.

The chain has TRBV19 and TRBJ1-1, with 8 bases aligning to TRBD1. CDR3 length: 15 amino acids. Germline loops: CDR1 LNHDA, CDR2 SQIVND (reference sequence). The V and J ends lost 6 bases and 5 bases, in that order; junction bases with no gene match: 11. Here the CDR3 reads CASSVLSGGRTEAFF. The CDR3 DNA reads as TGTGCCAGTAGCGTACTTTCAGGGGGCCGAACTGAAGCTTTCTTT.

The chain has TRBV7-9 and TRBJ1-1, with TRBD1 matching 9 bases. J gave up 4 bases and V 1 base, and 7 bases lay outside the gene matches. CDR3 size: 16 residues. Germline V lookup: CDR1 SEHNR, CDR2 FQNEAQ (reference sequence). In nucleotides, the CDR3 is TGTGCCAGCAGCTTAGACGGGACAGGGAGGTTCACTGAAGCTTTCTTT. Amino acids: CASSLDGTGRFTEAFF. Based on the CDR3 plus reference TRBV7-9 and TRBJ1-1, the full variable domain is DTGVSQNPRHKITKRGQNVTFRCDPISEHNRLYWYRQTLGQGPEFLTYFQNEAQLEKSRLLSDRFSAERPKGSFSTLEIQRTEQGDSAMYLCASSLDGTGRFTEAFFGQGTRLTVV.

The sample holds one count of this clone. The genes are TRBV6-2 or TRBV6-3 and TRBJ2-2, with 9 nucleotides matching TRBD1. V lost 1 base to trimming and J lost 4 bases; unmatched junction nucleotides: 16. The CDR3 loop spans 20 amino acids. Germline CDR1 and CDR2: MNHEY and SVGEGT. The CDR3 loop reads CASSYLTGSGTGFGTGELFF. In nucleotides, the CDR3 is TGTGCCAGCAGTTACTTGACGGGATCCGGGACAGGGTTTGGCACCGGGGAGCTGTTTTTT.

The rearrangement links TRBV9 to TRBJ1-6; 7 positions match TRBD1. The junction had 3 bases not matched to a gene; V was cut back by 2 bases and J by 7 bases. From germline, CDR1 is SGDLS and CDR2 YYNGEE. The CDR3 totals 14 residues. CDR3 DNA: TGTGCCAGCAGCGTCGGACAGGTGAATTCACCCCTCCACTTT. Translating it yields CASSVGQVNSPLHF. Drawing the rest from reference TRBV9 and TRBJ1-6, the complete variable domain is DSGVTQTPKHLITATGQRVTLRCSPRSGDLSVYWYQQSLDQGLQFLIQYYNGEERAKGNILERFSAQQFPDLHSELNLSSLELGDSALYFCASSVGQVNSPLHFGNGTRLTVT.

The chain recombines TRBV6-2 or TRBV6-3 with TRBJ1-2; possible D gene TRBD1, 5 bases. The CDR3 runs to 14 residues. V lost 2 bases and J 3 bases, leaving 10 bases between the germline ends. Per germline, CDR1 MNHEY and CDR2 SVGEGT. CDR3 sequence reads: CASSYGADYYGYTF. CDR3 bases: TGTGCCAGCAGTTACGGGGCAGACTACTATGGCTACACCTTC.

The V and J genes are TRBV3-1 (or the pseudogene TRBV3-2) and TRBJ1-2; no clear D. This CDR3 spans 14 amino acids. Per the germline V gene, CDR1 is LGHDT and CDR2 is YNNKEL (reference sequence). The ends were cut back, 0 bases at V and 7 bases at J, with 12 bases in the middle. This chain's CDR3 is CASSQDSFAFGYTF. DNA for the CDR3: TGTGCCAGCAGCCAAGATAGTTTCGCGTTTGGCTACACCTTC.